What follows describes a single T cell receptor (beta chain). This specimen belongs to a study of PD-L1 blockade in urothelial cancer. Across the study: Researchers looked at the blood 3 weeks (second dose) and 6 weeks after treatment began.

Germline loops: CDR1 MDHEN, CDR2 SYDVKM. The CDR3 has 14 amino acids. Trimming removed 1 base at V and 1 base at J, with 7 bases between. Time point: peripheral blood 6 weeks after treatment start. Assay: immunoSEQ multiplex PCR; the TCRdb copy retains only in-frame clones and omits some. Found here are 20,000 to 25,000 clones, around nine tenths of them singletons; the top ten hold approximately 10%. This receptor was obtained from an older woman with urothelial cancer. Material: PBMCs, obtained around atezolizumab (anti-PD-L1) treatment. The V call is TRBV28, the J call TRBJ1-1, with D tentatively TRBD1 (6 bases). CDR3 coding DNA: TGTGCCAGCAGTTTATACAGGGAGAACACTGAAGCTTTCTTT. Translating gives CASSLYRENTEAFF.